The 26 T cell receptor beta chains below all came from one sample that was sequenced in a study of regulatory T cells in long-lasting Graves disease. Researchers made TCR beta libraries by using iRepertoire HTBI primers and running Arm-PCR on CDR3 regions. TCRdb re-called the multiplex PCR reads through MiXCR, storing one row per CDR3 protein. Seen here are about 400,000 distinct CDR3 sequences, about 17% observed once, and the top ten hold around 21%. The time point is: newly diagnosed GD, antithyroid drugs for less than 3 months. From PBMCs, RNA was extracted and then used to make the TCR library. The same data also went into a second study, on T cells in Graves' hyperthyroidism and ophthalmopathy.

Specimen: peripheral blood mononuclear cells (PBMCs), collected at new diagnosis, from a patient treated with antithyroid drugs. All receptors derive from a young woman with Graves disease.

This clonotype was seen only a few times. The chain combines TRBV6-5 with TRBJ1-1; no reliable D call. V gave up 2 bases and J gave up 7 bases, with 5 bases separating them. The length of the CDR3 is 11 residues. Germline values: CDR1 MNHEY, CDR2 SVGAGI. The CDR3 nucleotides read TGTGCCAGCAGTTACGGAATTGAAGCTTTCTTT. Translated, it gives CASSYGIEAFF.

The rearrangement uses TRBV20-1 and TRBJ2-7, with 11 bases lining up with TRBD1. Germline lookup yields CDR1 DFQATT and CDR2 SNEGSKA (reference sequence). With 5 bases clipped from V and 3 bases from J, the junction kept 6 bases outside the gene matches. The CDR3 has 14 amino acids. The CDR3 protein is CSARQGTGGYEQYF. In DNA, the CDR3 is TGCAGTGCTCGTCAAGGGACAGGGGGCTACGAGCAGTACTTC.

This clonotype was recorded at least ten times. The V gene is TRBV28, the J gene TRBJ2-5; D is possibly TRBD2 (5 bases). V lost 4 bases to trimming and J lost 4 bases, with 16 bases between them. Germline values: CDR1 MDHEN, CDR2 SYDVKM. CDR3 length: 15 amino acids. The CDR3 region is CASSSLGLEAETQYF. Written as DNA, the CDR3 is TGTGCCAGCAGTTCCCTCGGGTTGGAGGCAGAGACCCAGTACTTC.

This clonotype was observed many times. The CDR3, as DNA: TGTGCCAGCAGCCAAGTAGCGCCCCGTACAGATACGCAGTATTTT. This sequence encodes CASSQVAPRTDTQYF. The rearrangement uses TRBV3-1 and TRBJ2-3, with D perhaps matching TRBD2 (5 bases). CDR1 is LGHDT, CDR2 YNNKEL, per germline (reference sequence). This CDR3 comprises 15 residues. V was trimmed by 1 base and J by 3 bases, leaving 11 bases between them.

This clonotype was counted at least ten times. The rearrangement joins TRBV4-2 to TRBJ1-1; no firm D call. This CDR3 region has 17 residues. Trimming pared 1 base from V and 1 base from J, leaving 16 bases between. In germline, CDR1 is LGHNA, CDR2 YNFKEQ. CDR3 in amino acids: CASSQAHPIAENTEAFF. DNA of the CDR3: TGTGCCAGCAGCCAAGCTCACCCAATTGCAGAGAACACTGAAGCTTTCTTT.

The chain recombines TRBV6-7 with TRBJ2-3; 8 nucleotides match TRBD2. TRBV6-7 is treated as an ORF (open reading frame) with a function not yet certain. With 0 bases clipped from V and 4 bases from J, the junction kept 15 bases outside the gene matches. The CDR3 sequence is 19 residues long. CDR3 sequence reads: CASSYSMGLEHQLADTQYF. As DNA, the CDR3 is TGTGCCAGCAGTTACTCGATGGGACTAGAACATCAGCTGGCAGATACGCAGTATTTT.

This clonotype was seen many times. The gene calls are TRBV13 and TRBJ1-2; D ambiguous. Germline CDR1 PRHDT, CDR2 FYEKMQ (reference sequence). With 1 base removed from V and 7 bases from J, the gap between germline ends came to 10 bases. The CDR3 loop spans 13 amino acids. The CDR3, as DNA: TGTGCCAGCAGCTTAGCAGGCACCCGTGGCTACACCTTC. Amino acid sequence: CASSLAGTRGYTF. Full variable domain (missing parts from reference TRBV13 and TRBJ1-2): AAGVIQSPRHLIKEKRETATLKCYPIPRHDTVYWYQQGPGQDPQFLISFYEKMQSDKGSIPDRFSAQQFSDYHSELNMSSLELGDSALYFCASSLAGTRGYTFGSGTRLTVV.

CDR3 nucleotides: TGTGCCAGCAGTTACCTTTCCCCGGGACAGGGCTCGAACACTGAAGCTTTCTTT. Translated: CASSYLSPGQGSNTEAFF. This chain joins TRBV6-9 and TRBJ1-1; 9 bases align to TRBD1. The CDR3 covers 18 residues. Trimming took 3 bases from V and 1 from J; bases not matched to a gene: 12. Germline V lookup: CDR1 MNHGY, CDR2 SVAAGI.

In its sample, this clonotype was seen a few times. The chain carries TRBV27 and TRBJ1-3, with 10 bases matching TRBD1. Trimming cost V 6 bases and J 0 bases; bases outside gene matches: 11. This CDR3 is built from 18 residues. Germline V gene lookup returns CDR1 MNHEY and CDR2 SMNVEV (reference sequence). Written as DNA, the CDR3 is TGTGCCAGCAGAAACGCCGGGACAGGGGACTTCTCTGGAAACACCATATATTTT. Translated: CASRNAGTGDFSGNTIYF.

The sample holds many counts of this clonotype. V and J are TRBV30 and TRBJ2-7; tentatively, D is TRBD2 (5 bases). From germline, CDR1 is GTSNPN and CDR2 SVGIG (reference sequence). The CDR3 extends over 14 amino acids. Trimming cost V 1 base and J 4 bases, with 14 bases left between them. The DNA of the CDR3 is TGTGCCTGGAGTGGAGCGGAAGCGTCGTACGAGCAGTACTTC. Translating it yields CAWSGAEASYEQYF.

The CDR3 sequence is CASSQVGGTLYEQYF. In DNA, the CDR3 is TGTGCCAGCAGCCAAGTAGGGGGAACCCTCTACGAGCAGTACTTC. The chain recombines TRBV4-2 with TRBJ2-7; the D gene is possibly TRBD1 (6 bases). This CDR3 region has 15 residues. CDR1 LGHNA and CDR2 YNFKEQ come from the germline V gene. Trimming left V 1 base short and J 3 bases short, with 13 bases between.

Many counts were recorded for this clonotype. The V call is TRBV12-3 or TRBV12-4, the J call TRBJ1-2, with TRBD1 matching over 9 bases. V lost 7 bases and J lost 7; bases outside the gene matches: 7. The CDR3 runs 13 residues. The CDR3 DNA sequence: TGTGCCAGCACCCAGGGACAGGGTATTGGCTACACCTTC. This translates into CASTQGQGIGYTF.

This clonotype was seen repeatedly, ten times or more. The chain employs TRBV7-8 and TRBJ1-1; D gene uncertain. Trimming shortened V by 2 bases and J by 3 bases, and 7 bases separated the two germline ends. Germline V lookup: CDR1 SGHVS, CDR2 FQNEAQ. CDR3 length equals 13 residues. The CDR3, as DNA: TGTGCCAGCAGCTTAACAAGAGACACTGAAGCTTTCTTT. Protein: CASSLTRDTEAFF.

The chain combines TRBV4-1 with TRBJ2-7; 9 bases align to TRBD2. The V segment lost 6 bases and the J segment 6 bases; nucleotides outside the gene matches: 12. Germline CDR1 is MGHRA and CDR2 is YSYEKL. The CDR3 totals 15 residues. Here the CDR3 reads CASREKAGGPGEQYF. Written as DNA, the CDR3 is TGCGCCAGCAGGGAGAAGGCGGGAGGGCCAGGCGAGCAGTACTTC.

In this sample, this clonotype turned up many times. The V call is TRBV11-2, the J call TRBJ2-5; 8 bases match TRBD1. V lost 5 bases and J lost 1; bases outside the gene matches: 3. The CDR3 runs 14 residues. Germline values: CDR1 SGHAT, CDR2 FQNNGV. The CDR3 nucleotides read TGTGCCAGCAGCCAGGACAGGGCCCAAGAGACCCAGTACTTC. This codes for CASSQDRAQETQYF.

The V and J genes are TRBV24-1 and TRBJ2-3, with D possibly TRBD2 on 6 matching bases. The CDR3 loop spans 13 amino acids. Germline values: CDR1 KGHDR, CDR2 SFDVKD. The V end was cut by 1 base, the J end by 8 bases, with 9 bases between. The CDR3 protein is CATSDFGGGTQYF. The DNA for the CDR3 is TGTGCCACCAGTGATTTCGGGGGTGGTACGCAGTATTTT.

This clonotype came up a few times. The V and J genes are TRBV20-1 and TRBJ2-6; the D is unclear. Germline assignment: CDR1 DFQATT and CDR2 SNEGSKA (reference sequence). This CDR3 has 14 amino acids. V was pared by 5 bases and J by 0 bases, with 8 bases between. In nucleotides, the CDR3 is TGCAGTGCTCCTACTCTCTCTGGGGCCAACGTCCTGACTTTC. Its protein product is CSAPTLSGANVLTF.

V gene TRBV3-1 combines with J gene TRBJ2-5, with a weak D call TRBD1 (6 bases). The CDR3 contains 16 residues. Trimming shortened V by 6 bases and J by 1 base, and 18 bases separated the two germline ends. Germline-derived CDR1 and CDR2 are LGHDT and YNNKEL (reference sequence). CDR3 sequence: CASSPKGTGPQETQYF. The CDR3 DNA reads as TGTGCCAGCAGTCCTAAGGGTACAGGGCCCCAAGAGACCCAGTACTTC.

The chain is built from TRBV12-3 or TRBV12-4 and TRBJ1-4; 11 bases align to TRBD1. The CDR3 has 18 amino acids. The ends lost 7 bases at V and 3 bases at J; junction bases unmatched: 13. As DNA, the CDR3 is TGTGCCAGCACTTTTAATATTGGACAGGGGGCATCTAATGAAAAACTGTTTTTT. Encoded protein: CASTFNIGQGASNEKLFF.

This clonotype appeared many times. CDR3 residues: CASSGPGQGNQPQHF. CDR3 DNA sequence: TGTGCCAGCAGTGGACCGGGACAGGGCAATCAGCCCCAGCATTTT. The chain is built from TRBV2 and TRBJ1-5, with TRBD1 matching 8 bases. Germline V gene data show CDR1 as SNHLY and CDR2 as FYNNEI. CDR3 length: 15 amino acids. The V and J ends lost 4 bases and 2 bases, in that order; junction bases with no gene match: 4.

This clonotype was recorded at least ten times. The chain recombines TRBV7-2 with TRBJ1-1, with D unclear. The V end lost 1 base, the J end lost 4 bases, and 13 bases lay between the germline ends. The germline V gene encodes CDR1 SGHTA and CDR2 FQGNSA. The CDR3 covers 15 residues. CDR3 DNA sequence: TGTGCCAGCAGCTTAGAAGGTCTGGGCGGCACTGAAGCTTTCTTT. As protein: CASSLEGLGGTEAFF.

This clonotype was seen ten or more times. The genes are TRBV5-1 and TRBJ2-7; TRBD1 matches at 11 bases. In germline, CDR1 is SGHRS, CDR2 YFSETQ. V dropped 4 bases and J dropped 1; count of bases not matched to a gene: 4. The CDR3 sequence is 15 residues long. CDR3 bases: TGCGCCAGCAGCCTCGGGACAGGGGGTTCCTACGAGCAGTACTTC. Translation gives CASSLGTGGSYEQYF.

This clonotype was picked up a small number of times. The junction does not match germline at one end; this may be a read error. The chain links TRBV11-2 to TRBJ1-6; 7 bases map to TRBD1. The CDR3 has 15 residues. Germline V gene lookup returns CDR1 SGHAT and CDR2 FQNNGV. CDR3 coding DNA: TGTGCCAGCAGCTTCCAAGGGGGCAGGAATTCAGCCCTCCACTTT. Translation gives CASSFQGGRNSALHF.

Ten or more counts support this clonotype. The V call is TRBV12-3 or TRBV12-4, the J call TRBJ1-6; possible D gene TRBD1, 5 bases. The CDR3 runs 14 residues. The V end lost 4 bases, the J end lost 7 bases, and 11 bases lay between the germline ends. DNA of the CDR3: TGTGCCAGCAGTTCACCTGGGGACAATTCACCCCTCCACTTT. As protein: CASSSPGDNSPLHF.

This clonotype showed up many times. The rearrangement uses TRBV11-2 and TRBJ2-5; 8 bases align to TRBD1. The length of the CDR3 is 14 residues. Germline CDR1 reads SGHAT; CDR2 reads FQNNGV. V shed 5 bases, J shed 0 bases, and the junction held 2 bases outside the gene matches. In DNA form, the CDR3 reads TGTGCCAGCAGCAGACAGGGGTACCAAGAGACCCAGTACTTC. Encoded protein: CASSRQGYQETQYF.

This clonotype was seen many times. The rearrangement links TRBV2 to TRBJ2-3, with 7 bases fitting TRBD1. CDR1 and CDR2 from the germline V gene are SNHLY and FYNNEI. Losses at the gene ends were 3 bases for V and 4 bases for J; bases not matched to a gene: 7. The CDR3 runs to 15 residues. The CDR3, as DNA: TGTGCCAGCAGTGATGTGGACAGGACCCCAGATACGCAGTATTTT. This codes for CASSDVDRTPDTQYF.